A single sample is the source of the 18 T cell receptor beta chains below, sequenced in a study of blood T cell repertoires in COVID-19. The repertoire was sequenced with immunoSEQ multiplex PCR; TCRdb's copy has only in-frame clones and lacks some. This table holds about 39,000 clones, approximately 80% found once. The sequenced sample consisted of peripheral blood. These receptor sequences come from a man between 60 and 70 years old in a cohort sampled during active COVID-19.

The V gene is TRBV30, the J gene TRBJ1-1; D might be TRBD1 (6 bases). The germline CDR1 and CDR2 sequences are GTSNPN and SVGIG (reference sequence). The CDR3 contains 13 residues. Trimming took 7 bases from V and 0 from J, leaving 12 bases between them. CDR3 bases: TGTGCCTCCGGGACATTTATGAACACTGAAGCTTTCTTT. This sequence encodes CASGTFMNTEAFF.

The genes are TRBV4-1 and TRBJ2-2, with 8 bases fitting TRBD2. The V and J ends lost 3 bases and 9 bases, in that order; junction bases with no gene match: 6. This CDR3 is built from 14 residues. Germline V gene lookup returns CDR1 MGHRA and CDR2 YSYEKL. CDR3 nucleotides: TGCGCCAGCAGCCACCTCGGGGGGGCGAGGGAGCTGTTTTTT. It yields the protein CASSHLGGARELFF.

This chain uses TRBV5-4 with TRBJ1-4, with D possibly being TRBD1 (6 bases). Trimming removed 0 bases at V and 4 bases at J, with 16 bases between. Germline loops: CDR1 SGHNT, CDR2 YYREEE (reference sequence). CDR3 length: 17 residues. This CDR3 is CASSLGIYGQSNEKLFF. CDR3 DNA sequence: TGTGCCAGCAGCTTGGGGATCTACGGACAGAGTAATGAAAAACTGTTTTTT.

The chain recombines TRBV11-3 with TRBJ2-1, with TRBD1 identical over 9 bases. The CDR3 consists of 14 residues. J gave up 5 bases and V 5 bases, and 4 bases lay outside the gene matches. Germline V gene data show CDR1 as SGHNT and CDR2 as YENEEA. For the CDR3, the DNA is TGTGCCAGCAGCCCCGGACAGGGGAACAATGAGCAGTTCTTC. Its translation: CASSPGQGNNEQFF.

The chain combines TRBV20-1 with TRBJ2-7; 8 bases are a match to TRBD1. Germline trimming cut 6 bases from V and 5 bases from J; bases unmatched to any gene: 3. Per germline, CDR1 DFQATT and CDR2 SNEGSKA (reference sequence). The CDR3 has 11 residues. This chain's CDR3 is CSADRGHEQYF. In DNA, the CDR3 is TGCAGTGCCGACAGGGGCCACGAGCAGTACTTC.

The rearrangement joins TRBV30 to TRBJ2-5, with D perhaps matching TRBD2 (6 bases). The length of the CDR3 is 13 residues. CDR1 is GTSNPN, CDR2 SVGIG, per germline (reference sequence). Trimming stripped 3 bases from V and 5 bases from J, with 13 bases between. DNA of the CDR3: TGTGCCTGGAGCACCCCGGGAGTGGAGACCCAGTACTTC. As protein: CAWSTPGVETQYF. The full variable domain, with the rest looked up from reference TRBV30 and TRBJ2-5, is SQTIHQWPATLVQPVGSPLSLECTVEGTSNPNLYWYRQAAGRGLQLLFYSVGIGQISSEVPQNLSASRPQDRQFILSSKKLLLSDSGFYLCAWSTPGVETQYFGPGTRLLVL.

V gene TRBV5-1 combines with J gene TRBJ1-2; TRBD1 aligns across 8 bases. J gave up 4 bases and V 3 bases, and 2 bases lay outside the gene matches. Per germline, CDR1 SGHRS and CDR2 YFSETQ. The CDR3 runs 13 residues. This chain's CDR3 is CASSSTGGYGYTF. CDR3 sequence (DNA): TGCGCCAGCAGCTCCACAGGGGGCTATGGCTACACCTTC.

About this clone: At one end the junction does not follow the germline gene, possibly because of a read error. V gene TRBV7-2 combines with J gene TRBJ2-7, with 8 bases aligning to TRBD1. Germline V gene lookup returns CDR1 SGHTA and CDR2 FQGNSA. The CDR3 totals 15 residues. CDR3 nucleotides: TGTGCCAGCAGCTCCTCCGGCAGGGGGCAGTACGCGCAGTACTTC. Its translation: CASSSSGRGQYAQYF.

The chain joins TRBV10-1 to TRBJ2-3; 8 bases match TRBD1. This CDR3 has 17 residues. Germline CDR1 reads WNHNN; CDR2 reads SYGVQD (reference sequence). V lost 4 bases, J lost 3 bases, and 12 bases stayed unmatched. The CDR3 coding sequence is TGCGCCAGCAGTGGCGGACAGGGCGTATTAGGGACAGATACGCAGTATTTT. It is translated as CASSGGQGVLGTDTQYF.

This chain connects TRBV28 to TRBJ2-3; a possible D gene is TRBD2 (5 bases). Trimming took 5 bases from V and 2 from J, leaving 11 bases between them. The length of the CDR3 is 14 residues. In germline, CDR1 is MDHEN, CDR2 SYDVKM. The CDR3 is CASSRTGNTDTQYF. In nucleotides, the CDR3 is TGTGCCAGCAGTAGGACTGGAAACACAGATACGCAGTATTTT.

The V gene is TRBV3-1 (or the pseudogene TRBV3-2), the J gene TRBJ2-1, with D unresolved. Germline V gives CDR1 LGHDT, CDR2 YNNKEL (reference sequence). V was clipped by 4 bases and J by 8 bases, with 15 bases between them. This CDR3 is built from 14 residues. CDR3 bases: TGTGCCAGCAGCCGCGTATTAGCTGCCGATGAGCAGTTCTTC. Translating gives CASSRVLAADEQFF.

In its sample, this clone was seen a few times. The junction departs from germline at one end; a sequencing error may be responsible. This chain uses TRBV28 with TRBJ2-7; 7 bases are shared with TRBD2. The germline V gene encodes CDR1 MDHEN and CDR2 SYDVKM. This CDR3 is 11 amino acids long. CDR3 DNA sequence: TGTGCCAGCAGAGCGGGACCCCTGTCCTCCTTC. Translation gives CASRAGPLSSF. Combining the CDR3 with reference TRBV28 and TRBJ2-7 gives the whole variable domain DVKVTQSSRYLVKRTGEKVFLECVQDMDHENMFWYRQDPGLGLRLIYFSYDVKMKEKGDIPEGYSVSREKKERFSLILESASTNQTSMYLCASRAGPLSSFGPGTRLTVT.

This sequence joins TRBV2 and TRBJ2-1; possible D gene TRBD2, 6 bases. This CDR3 has 12 amino acids. V was shortened by 8 bases and J by 2 bases, with 7 bases between the two germline ends. Germline CDR1 is SNHLY and CDR2 is FYNNEI. The CDR3 region is CASGGAYNEQFF. The CDR3, as DNA: TGTGCCAGCGGAGGGGCCTACAATGAGCAGTTCTTC.

V and J are TRBV7-2 and TRBJ2-2; TRBD2 matches at 11 bases. V was pared by 3 bases and J by 4 bases, with 4 bases of the junction left unmatched. CDR1 SGHTA and CDR2 FQGNSA come from the germline V gene. The CDR3 extends over 16 amino acids. The CDR3 protein is CASSFGGLAATGELFF. As DNA, the CDR3 is TGTGCCAGCAGCTTTGGGGGACTAGCGGCCACCGGGGAGCTGTTTTTT. Full variable domain (missing parts from reference TRBV7-2 and TRBJ2-2): GAGVSQSPSNKVTEKGKDVELRCDPISGHTALYWYRQSLGQGLEFLIYFQGNSAPDKSGLPSDRFSAERTGGSVSTLTIQRTQQEDSAVYLCASSFGGLAATGELFFGEGSRLTVL.

The chain joins TRBV6-5 to TRBJ1-2, with TRBD1 as a possible D gene (5 bases). The germline CDR1 and CDR2 sequences are MNHEY and SVGAGI. This CDR3 contains 14 residues. V was cut by 8 bases and J by 4 bases, with 17 bases left in between. CDR3: CASGGFGAGYGYTF. As DNA, the CDR3 is TGTGCCAGCGGAGGGTTTGGGGCAGGCTATGGCTACACCTTC.

The V and J genes are TRBV14 and TRBJ1-1, with 9 bases matching TRBD1. The CDR3 loop spans 16 amino acids. V lost 4 bases and J lost 1; bases outside the gene matches: 7. Germline V gene lookup returns CDR1 SGHDN and CDR2 FVKESK. The CDR3 coding sequence is TGTGCCAGCAGCCCGGGACAGGGATGGTGGAACACTGAAGCTTTCTTT. Translating gives CASSPGQGWWNTEAFF.

The V and J genes are TRBV19 and TRBJ2-1; 7 nucleotides line up with TRBD2. The CDR3 length is 15 residues. CDR1 and CDR2 from the germline V gene are LNHDA and SQIVND (reference sequence). Trimming at V came to 7 bases and at J to 0 bases, leaving 6 bases not matched to a gene. The CDR3 spells CASTQRDFSYNEQFF. The CDR3 DNA sequence: TGTGCCAGTACCCAGCGGGACTTCTCCTACAATGAGCAGTTCTTC.

In this sample, this clone turned up a few times. The genes are TRBV12-5 and TRBJ1-1; tentative D call: TRBD1 (6 bases). The CDR3 covers 14 residues. V was shortened by 7 bases and J by 1 base, with 13 bases between the two germline ends. CDR1 is LGHNT and CDR2 is FRNRAP in the germline V gene. The CDR3 spells CASVPGQTNTEAFF. The CDR3 DNA reads as TGTGCTAGTGTCCCTGGACAGACGAACACTGAAGCTTTCTTT.